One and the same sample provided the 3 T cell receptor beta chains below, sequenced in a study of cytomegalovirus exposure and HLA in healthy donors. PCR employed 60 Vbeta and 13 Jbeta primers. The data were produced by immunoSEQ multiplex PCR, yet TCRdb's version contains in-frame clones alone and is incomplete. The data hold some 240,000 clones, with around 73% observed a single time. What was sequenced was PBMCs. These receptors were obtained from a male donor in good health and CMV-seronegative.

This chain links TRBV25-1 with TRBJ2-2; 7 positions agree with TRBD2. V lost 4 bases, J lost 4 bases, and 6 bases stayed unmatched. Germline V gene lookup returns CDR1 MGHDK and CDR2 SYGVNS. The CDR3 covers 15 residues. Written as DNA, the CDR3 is TGTGCCAGCAGTGGGGCGGGAGAGGCCACCGGGGAGCTGTTTTTT. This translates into CASSGAGEATGELFF.

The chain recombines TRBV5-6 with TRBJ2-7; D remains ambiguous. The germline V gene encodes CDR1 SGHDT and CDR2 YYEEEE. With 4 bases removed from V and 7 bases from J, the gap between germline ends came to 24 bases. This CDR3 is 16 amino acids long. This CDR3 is CASSPGIIRRSGEQYF. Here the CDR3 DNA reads TGTGCCAGCAGCCCCGGAATTATCCGTAGATCGGGTGAGCAGTACTTC.

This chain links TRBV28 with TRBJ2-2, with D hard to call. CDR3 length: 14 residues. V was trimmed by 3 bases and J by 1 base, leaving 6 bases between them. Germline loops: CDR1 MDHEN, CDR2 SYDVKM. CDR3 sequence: CASSFAGNTGELFF. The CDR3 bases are TGTGCCAGCAGTTTCGCAGGGAACACCGGGGAGCTGTTTTTT.